The clone carrying this T cell receptor beta chain showed up many times. The antigen is undetermined. The CDR3 is made up of 15 amino acids. V was pared by 5 bases and J by 3 bases, with 10 bases of the junction left unmatched. CDR1 is SEHNR, CDR2 FQNEAQ, per germline (reference sequence). The data stem from a study of Graves' ophthalmopathy and Graves' hyperthyroidism. Study-level points and caveats: Also, most clonotypes expanded in the thyroid above 0.001 frequency appeared in blood. A 13-signature model separated ophthalmopathy from stable hyperthyroidism, reaching roughly 85% sensitivity and around 79% specificity cross-validated.

The authors amplified TCR beta CDR3 regions from RNA transcripts. RT-PCR in the first round used HTBI primers; a second-round multiplex PCR followed. TCRdb ran MiXCR on the multiplex PCR reads and lists one entry per CDR3 protein. The repertoire consists of over a million distinct CDR3 sequences, with about 38% occurring once and the leading ten covering around 10%. The hyperthyroidism patients had a new diagnosis of under 2 months' duration and were aged 18 to 65. The diagnostic workup employed clinical symptoms, serum thyroxine, TRAb, thyroid ultrasound and orbital computed tomography. V is TRBV7-9 and J is TRBJ2-7; 7 nucleotides line up with TRBD1. The receptor was isolated from an adult man with Graves' hyperthyroidism. Sequences were obtained from peripheral blood or thyroid tissue (not recorded which). The CDR3 loop is CASSLEGQSFYEQYF. CDR3 DNA: TGTGCCAGCAGCCTAGAGGGACAGTCGTTCTACGAGCAGTACTTC.